These 32 T cell receptor beta chains originate from one sample sequenced in a study of response to subunit inactivated influenza vaccine. TCRdb reprocessed the RT-PCR reads via MiXCR and lists one record per CDR3 protein. The repertoire holds 630,000 or so distinct CDR3 sequences, with about a sixth as singletons. This specimen was PBMCs from blood, taken roughly 12 days after vaccination. These TCRs come from a man in his fifties who received an inactivated influenza vaccine.

The chain is built from TRBV4-3 and TRBJ1-6; D might be TRBD1 (5 bases). The CDR3 loop spans 16 amino acids. Germline CDR1 reads LGHNA; CDR2 reads YSLEER. Trimming cost V 1 base and J 10 bases, with 17 bases left between them. The DNA for the CDR3 is TGCGCCAGCAGCCAAGTTCGAACAGGCCTAAGGTCACCCCTCCACTTT. Its protein is CASSQVRTGLRSPLHF.

This clonotype came up many times. The chain is built from TRBV5-1 and TRBJ2-1; TRBD1 matches at 7 bases. This CDR3 contains 16 residues. The ends lost 4 bases at V and 0 bases at J; junction bases unmatched: 7. CDR1 SGHRS and CDR2 YFSETQ come from the germline V gene. The CDR3 DNA is TGCGCCAGCAGCCCCTGGACAGGACCCTCCTACAATGAGCAGTTCTTC. Protein: CASSPWTGPSYNEQFF.

V and J are TRBV4-3 and TRBJ1-4; the D gene is possibly TRBD1 (6 bases). Between the trimmed V and J ends, which lost 4 bases and 2 bases, there was a span of 17 bases. Germline V gene data show CDR1 as LGHNA and CDR2 as YSLEER. The CDR3 length is 17 residues. The CDR3 bases are TGCGCCAGCAGCCCCACCCCCGCAGGGGTCACTAATGAAAAACTGTTTTTT. Its protein product is CASSPTPAGVTNEKLFF.

The rearrangement joins TRBV7-6 to TRBJ1-4; maybe TRBD1 (5 bases). Between the trimmed V and J ends, which lost 6 bases and 8 bases, there was a span of 16 bases. This CDR3 has 14 residues. Germline V gene sequence: CDR1 SGHVS, CDR2 FNYEAQ. CDR3 bases: TGTGCCAGCAGTACTACGACAGCCTCGGAAAAACTGTTTTTT. It specifies CASSTTTASEKLFF.

The chain combines TRBV28 with TRBJ1-2, with 7 bases matching TRBD1. Germline values: CDR1 MDHEN, CDR2 SYDVKM. CDR3 length: 13 residues. J lost 4 bases, V lost 6 bases, and 5 bases had no gene match. The CDR3 bases are TGTGCCAGCAGAGGGGGACAGCCCTATGGCTACACCTTC. It translates to CASRGGQPYGYTF.

This clonotype was seen ten or more times. The chain recombines TRBV12-3 or TRBV12-4 with TRBJ1-3; TRBD1 matches 7 bases. The CDR3 length is 15 residues. Trimming at V came to 5 bases and at J to 0 bases, leaving 4 bases not matched to a gene. The CDR3 here is CASSAGGISGNTIYF. For the CDR3, the DNA is TGTGCCAGCAGTGCAGGGGGTATCTCTGGAAACACCATATATTTT.

This clonotype was observed at least ten times. A read error may produce the germline difference seen at one junction end. This sequence joins TRBV13 and TRBJ2-5, with TRBD2 matching 7 bases. CDR1 PRHDT and CDR2 FYEKMQ come from the germline V gene (reference sequence). CDR3 length: 14 residues. CDR3 in DNA: TGTGCCAGCAGCTTAGAGGCGGGGGACCCTAAGGCGCACTTC. This translates into CASSLEAGDPKAHF. Full variable domain (missing parts from reference TRBV13 and TRBJ2-5): AAGVIQSPRHLIKEKRETATLKCYPIPRHDTVYWYQQGPGQDPQFLISFYEKMQSDKGSIPDRFSAQQFSDYHSELNMSSLELGDSALYFCASSLEAGDPKAHFGPGTRLLVL.

The chain recombines TRBV30 with TRBJ1-5, with 7 bases fitting TRBD1. V lost 0 bases to trimming and J lost 7 bases; unmatched junction nucleotides: 3. Germline-derived CDR1 and CDR2 are GTSNPN and SVGIG (reference sequence). The CDR3 covers 13 residues. The CDR3 DNA is TGTGCCTGGAGTGTAGGGGGCGTGCAGCCCCAGCATTTT. Translated, it gives CAWSVGGVQPQHF.

This clonotype came up many times. J is TRBJ2-1 and V is TRBV7-6, with TRBD2 identical over 10 bases. The CDR3 length is 17 residues. From germline, CDR1 is SGHVS and CDR2 FNYEAQ. Losses at the gene ends were 5 bases for V and 8 bases for J; bases not matched to a gene: 15. The CDR3, as DNA: TGTGCCAGCAGCCTACGTCGAAGCGGGGGGGCCTTTGATGAGCAGTTCTTC. It specifies CASSLRRSGGAFDEQFF. Together with reference TRBV7-6 and TRBJ2-1, the CDR3 gives the full variable domain: GAGVSQSPRYKVTKRGQDVALRCDPISGHVSLYWYRQALGQGPEFLTYFNYEAQQDKSGLPNDRFSAERPEGSISTLTIQRTEQRDSAMYRCASSLRRSGGAFDEQFFGPGTRLTVL.

This clonotype was detected a few times. The chain has TRBV7-9 and TRBJ2-5, with D perhaps matching TRBD1 (6 bases). The CDR3 sequence is 15 residues long. The germline V and J ends were trimmed by 2 bases and 1 base, with 11 bases remaining between them. Per the germline V gene, CDR1 is SEHNR and CDR2 is FQNEAQ (reference sequence). CDR3 loop: CASSLSTGTQETQYF. CDR3 bases: TGTGCCAGCAGCTTATCGACAGGTACCCAAGAGACCCAGTACTTC.

This sequence joins TRBV5-1 and TRBJ2-1; D tentatively fits TRBD1 or TRBD2 (5 bases each). This CDR3 region has 15 residues. Germline lookup yields CDR1 SGHRS and CDR2 YFSETQ. Trimming cost V 9 bases and J 0 bases, with 16 bases left between them. CDR3 DNA: TGCGCCACGAGACGGGACCTTAGCTCCTACAATGAGCAGTTCTTC. Amino acids: CATRRDLSSYNEQFF.

The chain carries TRBV6-5 and TRBJ2-7, with D unclear. This CDR3 is 15 amino acids long. V gave up 3 bases and J gave up 2 bases, with 14 bases separating them. Germline V CDR1 and CDR2: MNHEY, SVGAGI. CDR3 DNA: TGTGCCAGCAGTTATGGTTCGCCCCGAACCTACGAGCAGTACTTC. It codes for CASSYGSPRTYEQYF.

There are a few counts of this clonotype. J is TRBJ2-7 and V is TRBV12-3 or TRBV12-4; 11 bases are shared with TRBD2. The V gene end was trimmed by 4 bases and the J gene end by 1 base; junction bases not matched to a gene: 6. The CDR3 loop spans 16 amino acids. CDR3 amino acids: CASSSTGLAESYEQYF. DNA of the CDR3: TGTGCCAGCAGTTCTACGGGACTAGCGGAGTCCTACGAGCAGTACTTC.

This clonotype has more than one count but fewer than ten. J is TRBJ2-1 and V is TRBV21-1; TRBD2, the D gene given by the table, was not confirmed from the DNA. TRBV21-1 constitutes a pseudogene. This CDR3 is 15 amino acids long. The CDR3 sequence: CAGGSEREIDNEQFF. CDR3 sequence (DNA): TGTGCCGGAGGGTCAGAGCGGGAGATCGACAATGAGCAGTTCTTC.

This clonotype occurred a few times. It may be a read error: a sequence one base away is much more abundant. The chain recombines TRBV28 with TRBJ2-7; tentative D call: TRBD1 (6 bases). V lost 4 bases to trimming and J lost 3 bases, with 7 bases between them. Germline CDR1 reads MDHEN; CDR2 reads SYDVKM. The CDR3 has 12 residues. CDR3 nucleotide sequence: TGTGCCAGCAGTTCAGGGGACTACGAGCAGTACTTC. This gives the protein CASSSGDYEQYF.

This clonotype showed up just a few times. V usage is TRBV7-2 and J usage is TRBJ1-3; no firm D call. This CDR3 spans 15 amino acids. CDR1 and CDR2 (germline): SGHTA, FQGNSA. Deletions cut 3 bases from V and 0 bases from J, with 9 bases between. CDR3 region: CASSLIVGSGNTIYF. The CDR3 region has the DNA TGTGCCAGCAGCTTGATTGTGGGCTCTGGAAACACCATATATTTT.

This clonotype was recorded a few times. The V call is TRBV5-4, the J call TRBJ1-4; 7 bases agree with TRBD1. V was clipped by 4 bases and J by 13 bases; unmatched bases: 16. The CDR3 is 15 residues long. Germline CDR1 reads SGHNT; CDR2 reads YYREEE (reference sequence). Here the CDR3 DNA reads TGTGCCAGCAGCCCTCAGGGGGACGGAACCTCCGGACTGTTTTTT. Protein sequence: CASSPQGDGTSGLFF.

This clonotype was observed at least ten times. The chain uses TRBV29-1 and TRBJ2-3; D call uncertain. CDR3 size: 13 residues. With 3 bases removed from V and 11 bases from J, the gap between germline ends came to 18 bases. In germline, CDR1 is SQVTM, CDR2 ANQGSEA. CDR3 region: CSVDALLGSKQYF. CDR3 coding DNA: TGCAGCGTTGACGCGCTCCTGGGGTCAAAGCAGTATTTT.

This chain uses TRBV20-1 with TRBJ1-4, with TRBD1 as a possible D gene (5 bases). Trimming took 6 bases from V and 5 from J, leaving 16 bases between them. The V gene's germline CDR1 is DFQATT and CDR2 SNEGSKA (reference sequence). The CDR3 has 14 residues. CDR3 nucleotides: TGCAGTGCGAGTACAGGAAATCAAAATGAAAAACTGTTTTTT. Its translation is CSASTGNQNEKLFF.

The J gene is TRBJ2-7, the V gene TRBV12-3 or TRBV12-4, with D possibly being TRBD2 (6 bases). The ends were cut back, 7 bases at V and 4 bases at J, with 14 bases in the middle. The CDR3 totals 13 residues. CDR3 sequence: CASTKRRGYEQYF. The CDR3 nucleotides read TGTGCCAGCACCAAAAGACGGGGGTACGAGCAGTACTTC.

This clonotype has ten or more counts. This chain links TRBV10-3 with TRBJ2-5; D may be TRBD1 (6 bases). The germline gives CDR1 ENHRY, CDR2 SYGVKD. The CDR3 is 13 amino acids. Between the trimmed V and J ends, which lost 4 bases and 2 bases, there was a span of 8 bases. CDR3 bases: TGTGCCATCAGTGCCGGGACACAAGAGACCCAGTACTTC. This translates into CAISAGTQETQYF.

V gene TRBV7-9 combines with J gene TRBJ1-2; the D gene is possibly TRBD1 (5 bases). Germline V gene sequence: CDR1 SEHNR, CDR2 FQNEAQ (reference sequence). This CDR3 is 14 amino acids long. The germline V and J ends were trimmed by 4 bases and 8 bases, with 17 bases remaining between them. CDR3 bases: TGTGCCAGCAGCTGGTCCGGGCCAGGGAGAGGCTACACCTTC. It encodes CASSWSGPGRGYTF.

The chain links TRBV6-2 or TRBV6-3 to TRBJ2-5; TRBD1 agrees at 8 bases. This CDR3 has 18 residues. Looked up from germline, CDR1 is MNHEY and CDR2 is SVGEGT. The V segment lost 0 bases and the J segment 1 base; nucleotides outside the gene matches: 10. CDR3 in amino acids: CASSYSSTGQAAQETQYF. Here the CDR3 DNA reads TGTGCCAGCAGTTACTCGAGTACGGGACAGGCGGCCCAAGAGACCCAGTACTTC.

The chain joins TRBV6-2 or TRBV6-3 to TRBJ2-3; weak D call: TRBD2 (5 bases). The CDR3 spans 13 residues. Germline CDR1 and CDR2: MNHEY and SVGEGT. V was pared by 6 bases and J by 4 bases, with 11 bases between. The chain's CDR3 is CASSYTRADTQYF. In DNA, the CDR3 is TGTGCCAGCAGCTATACGAGGGCAGATACGCAGTATTTT.

The V gene is TRBV6-1, the J gene TRBJ2-3, with D unclear. V was cut by 6 bases and J by 2 bases, with 12 bases left in between. This CDR3 has 14 amino acids. Germline V lookup: CDR1 MNHNS, CDR2 SASEGT. CDR3 sequence reads: CASRLLLNTDTQYF. DNA for the CDR3: TGTGCCAGCAGGCTTCTCTTAAACACAGATACGCAGTATTTT.

This clonotype came up a few times. The J gene is TRBJ2-6, the V gene TRBV4-2; 7 nucleotides line up with TRBD1. Germline CDR1 LGHNA, CDR2 YNFKEQ. Trimming took 4 bases from V and 2 from J; bases not matched to a gene: 5. The CDR3 covers 16 residues. CDR3 amino acids: CASSRPTGTGANVLTF. In DNA, the CDR3 is TGTGCCAGCAGCCGACCGACAGGGACTGGGGCCAACGTCCTGACTTTC.

This clonotype was counted many times. V and J are TRBV6-5 and TRBJ1-4; maybe TRBD1 (5 bases). The V and J ends lost 8 bases and 7 bases respectively, with 11 bases between them. CDR1 is MNHEY, CDR2 SVGAGI, per germline. The CDR3 has 12 residues. CDR3 residues: CASGGGPEKLFF. CDR3 coding DNA: TGTGCCAGCGGGGGGGGACCTGAAAAACTGTTTTTT.

V gene TRBV11-2 combines with J gene TRBJ1-1; 8 bases are shared with TRBD1. Germline values: CDR1 SGHAT, CDR2 FQNNGV. With V trimmed by 0 bases and J by 7 bases, 7 bases remained unmatched. This CDR3 is 15 amino acids long. CDR3 amino acids: CASSLDWSGTGEAFF. The CDR3 nucleotides are TGTGCCAGCAGCTTAGATTGGTCTGGGACAGGTGAAGCTTTCTTT.

In this sample, this clonotype turned up a few times. This sequence joins TRBV5-6 and TRBJ2-7; TRBD2 aligns across 11 bases. Germline trimming cut 4 bases from V and 2 bases from J; bases unmatched to any gene: 8. The CDR3 covers 16 residues. CDR1 SGHDT and CDR2 YYEEEE come from the germline V gene. In nucleotides, the CDR3 is TGTGCCAGCAGCCTTACGGGACTAGCGGATACCTACGAGCAGTACTTC. Translated, it gives CASSLTGLADTYEQYF.

The chain has TRBV24-1 and TRBJ2-1; possibly TRBD2 for D (5 bases). Germline loops: CDR1 KGHDR, CDR2 SFDVKD. CDR3 size: 15 residues. Trimming took 4 bases from V and 2 from J, leaving 11 bases between them. The CDR3 protein is CATSEARRTYNEQFF. The CDR3 DNA is TGTGCCACCAGTGAGGCGCGGAGGACCTACAATGAGCAGTTCTTC.

This clonotype was counted ten times or more. This chain connects TRBV12-3 or TRBV12-4 to TRBJ2-1; 7 nucleotides line up with TRBD2. V trimming: 5 bases; J trimming: 5 bases; junction bases outside the gene matches: 6. The length of the CDR3 is 14 residues. The CDR3 nucleotides are TGTGCCAGCAGTCAGACTGGGGGGGACAATGAGCAGTTCTTC. This encodes CASSQTGGDNEQFF.

This clonotype was observed a handful of times. This chain links TRBV12-3 or TRBV12-4 with TRBJ1-2; unclear D gene. This CDR3 region has 15 residues. V shed 2 bases and J shed 2 bases, with 12 bases lying between them. CDR3 in DNA: TGTGCCAGCAGTTTAAGGGTAGGGCAGAACTATGGCTACACCTTC. As protein: CASSLRVGQNYGYTF.